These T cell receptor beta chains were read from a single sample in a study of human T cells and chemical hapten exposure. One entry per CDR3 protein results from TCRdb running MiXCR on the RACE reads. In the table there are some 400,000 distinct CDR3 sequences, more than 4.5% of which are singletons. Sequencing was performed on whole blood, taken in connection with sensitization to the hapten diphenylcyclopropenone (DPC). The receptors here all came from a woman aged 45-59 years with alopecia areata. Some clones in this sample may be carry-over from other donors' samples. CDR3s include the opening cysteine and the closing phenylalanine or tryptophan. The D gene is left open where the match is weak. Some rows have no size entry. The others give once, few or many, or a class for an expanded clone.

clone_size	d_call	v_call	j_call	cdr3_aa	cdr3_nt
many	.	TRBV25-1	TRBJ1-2	CASSEYGGSYGYTF	TGTGCCAGCAGTGAATATGGGGGATCCTATGGCTACACCTTC
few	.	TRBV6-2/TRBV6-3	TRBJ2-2	CASSHLSGGPTGELFF	TGTGCCAGCAGTCACCTCTCGGGGGGCCCCACCGGGGAGCTGTTTTTT
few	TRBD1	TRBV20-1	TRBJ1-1	CSAQRTTGDQAFF	TGCAGTGCCCAGAGAACAACAGGGGACCAAGCTTTCTTT
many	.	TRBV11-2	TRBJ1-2	CASSFGIGGYTF	TGTGCCAGCAGCTTCGGGATCGGGGGCTACACCTTC
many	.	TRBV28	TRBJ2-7	CASSFLGQNYEQYF	TGTGCCAGCAGTTTTCTGGGCCAGAACTACGAGCAGTACTTC
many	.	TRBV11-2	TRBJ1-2	CASSLTDTNYGYTF	TGTGCCAGCAGCTTAACGGACACGAACTATGGCTACACCTTC
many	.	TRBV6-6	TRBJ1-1	CASSYSKGPGNTEAFF	TGTGCCAGCAGTTACTCGAAGGGTCCGGGGAACACTGAAGCTTTCTTT
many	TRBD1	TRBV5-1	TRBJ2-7	CASSYGTGPYEQYF	TGCGCCAGCAGCTACGGGACAGGGCCGTACGAGCAGTACTTC
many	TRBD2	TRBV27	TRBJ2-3	CASRGVREPDTQYF	TGTGCCAGCCGCGGGGTGCGGGAGCCAGATACGCAGTATTTT
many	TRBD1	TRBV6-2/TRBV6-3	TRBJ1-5	CASSYSGRGLQPQHF	TGTGCCAGCAGTTACTCTGGCAGGGGGCTTCAGCCCCAGCATTTT
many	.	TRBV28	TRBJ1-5	CASSSSTQSQPQHF	TGTGCCAGCAGTTCGTCTACTCAATCTCAGCCCCAGCATTTT
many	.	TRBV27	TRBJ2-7	CASSFHHGPLKEQYF	TGTGCCAGCAGTTTCCATCACGGGCCCCTTAAGGAGCAGTACTTC
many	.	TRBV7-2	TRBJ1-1	CASSFAGGLNTEAFF	TGTGCCAGCAGCTTCGCGGGGGGCCTGAACACTGAAGCTTTCTTT
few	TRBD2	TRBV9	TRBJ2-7	CASSVDSGRAREQYF	TGTGCCAGCAGCGTAGACAGCGGGAGGGCGCGGGAGCAGTACTTC
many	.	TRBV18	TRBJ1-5	CASSPRDRGDQPQHF	TGTGCCAGCTCACCTAGGGACCGGGGGGATCAGCCCCAGCATTTT
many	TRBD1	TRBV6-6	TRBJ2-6	CASSYGQGAGANVLTF	TGTGCCAGCAGTTACGGGCAGGGGGCTGGGGCCAACGTCCTGACTTTC
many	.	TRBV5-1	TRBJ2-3	CASSLFVLASSTDTQYF	TGCGCCAGCAGCTTGTTTGTTTTGGCCAGCAGCACAGATACGCAGTATTTT
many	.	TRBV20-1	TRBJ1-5	CSVSYYSNQPQHF	TGCAGCGTCTCATACTATAGCAATCAGCCCCAGCATTTT
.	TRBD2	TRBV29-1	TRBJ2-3	CSVALAGVGDTQYF	TGCAGCGTTGCCCTAGCGGGGGTCGGGGATACGCAGTATTTT
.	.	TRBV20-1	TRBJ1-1	CSAKQVGALNTEAFF	TGCAGTGCTAAACAAGTGGGGGCCCTGAACACTGAAGCTTTCTTT
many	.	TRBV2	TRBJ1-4	CASSDPLTNEKLFF	TGTGCCAGCAGTGACCCCCTAACTAATGAAAAACTGTTTTTT
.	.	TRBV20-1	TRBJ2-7	CSARDVTVGVSYEQYF	TGCAGTGCTAGAGACGTTACGGTTGGCGTTTCCTACGAGCAGTACTTC
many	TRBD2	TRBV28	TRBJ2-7	CASITAGGTEQYF	TGTGCCAGCATTACCGCCGGGGGGACCGAGCAGTACTTC
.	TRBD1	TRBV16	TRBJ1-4	CASSRRDRGEKLFF	TGTGCCAGCAGCCGCCGGGACAGGGGTGAAAAACTGTTTTTT
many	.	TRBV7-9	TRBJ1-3	CASTPSGRGSGNTIYF	TGTGCCAGCACCCCAAGTGGCCGCGGCTCTGGAAACACCATATATTTT
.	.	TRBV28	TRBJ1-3	CASSPREEAGNTIYF	TGTGCCAGCAGTCCGAGAGAGGAAGCTGGAAACACCATATATTTT
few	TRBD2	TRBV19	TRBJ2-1	CASSILADSYNEQFF	TGTGCCAGTAGTATCCTAGCGGACTCCTACAATGAGCAGTTCTTC
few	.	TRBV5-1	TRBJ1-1	CASSLDGYTEAFF	TGCGCCAGCAGCTTGGATGGGTATACTGAAGCTTTCTTT
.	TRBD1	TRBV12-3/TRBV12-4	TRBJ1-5	CASSVNDRGSNQPQHF	TGTGCCAGTTCAGTAAATGACAGGGGGAGCAATCAGCCCCAGCATTTT
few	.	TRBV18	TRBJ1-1	CASSPKGLNTEAFF	TGTGCCAGCTCACCCAAGGGGCTGAACACTGAAGCTTTCTTT
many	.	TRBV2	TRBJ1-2	CASGAGAGGYTF	TGTGCCAGCGGAGCAGGGGCTGGCGGCTACACCTTC
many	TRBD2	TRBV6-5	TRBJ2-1	CASSTGTSGYNEQFF	TGTGCCAGCAGCACCGGGACTAGCGGCTACAATGAGCAGTTCTTC
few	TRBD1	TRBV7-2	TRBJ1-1	CASSLGMDYRGPRTEAFF	TGTGCCAGCAGCTTAGGTATGGACTACAGGGGGCCGCGCACTGAAGCTTTCTTT
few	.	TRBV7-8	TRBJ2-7	CASSLGGLEQYF	TGTGCCAGCAGCTTAGGTGGGTTGGAGCAGTACTTC
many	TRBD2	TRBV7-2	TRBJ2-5	CASSAFFGGRGETQYF	TGTGCCAGCAGCGCATTCTTCGGCGGGAGGGGAGAGACCCAGTACTTC
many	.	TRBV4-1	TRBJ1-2	CASSRVQGEANYGYTF	TGCGCCAGCAGCCGTGTACAGGGAGAAGCTAACTATGGCTACACCTTC
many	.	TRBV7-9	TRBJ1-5	CASSLPGQSSNQPQHF	TGTGCCAGCAGCTTACCGGGACAAAGCAGCAATCAGCCCCAGCATTTT
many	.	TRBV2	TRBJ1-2	CASSESNYGYTF	TGTGCCAGCAGTGAGTCAAATTATGGCTACACCTTC
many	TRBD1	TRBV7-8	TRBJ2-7	CASSYQIHRDSSYEQYF	TGTGCCAGCAGCTACCAAATCCACCGGGACAGCTCCTACGAGCAGTACTTC
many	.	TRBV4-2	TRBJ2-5	CASSQDPSKTQYF	TGTGCCAGCAGTCAAGATCCGAGTAAGACCCAGTACTTC
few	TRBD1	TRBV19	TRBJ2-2	CASLTGTADTGELFF	TGTGCCAGTTTAACCGGGACAGCGGACACCGGGGAGCTGTTTTTT
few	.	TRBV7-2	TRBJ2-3	CASSPFSASTDTQYF	TGTGCCAGCAGCCCGTTTTCAGCTAGCACAGATACGCAGTATTTT
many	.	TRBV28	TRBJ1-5	CASSLYGQNFNQPQHF	TGTGCCAGCAGTTTATACGGACAGAATTTTAATCAGCCCCAGCATTTT
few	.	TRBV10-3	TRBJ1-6	CAITSSYNSPLHF	TGTGCCATCACCAGCTCCTATAATTCACCCCTCCACTTT
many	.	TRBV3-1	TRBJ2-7	CASSQRRPQSLSYEQYF	TGTGCCAGCAGCCAAAGGCGTCCTCAAAGTCTCTCCTACGAGCAGTACTTC
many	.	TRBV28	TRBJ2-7	CASSFRQGNAEQYF	TGTGCCAGCAGTTTCAGGCAGGGGAATGCCGAGCAGTACTTC
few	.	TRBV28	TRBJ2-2	CASSSIFSGPNTGELFF	TGTGCCAGCAGTTCCATTTTTAGCGGCCCAAACACCGGGGAGCTGTTTTTT
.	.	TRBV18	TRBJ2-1	CASSPPDDPNSYNEQFF	TGTGCCAGCTCACCACCGGACGACCCTAACTCCTACAATGAGCAGTTCTTC